The 16 T cell receptor beta chains given below trace back to one sample, sequenced in a study of human versus mouse CDR3 diversity and MHC coevolution. Sequenced by immunoSEQ multiplex PCR; TCRdb stores in-frame clones only, minus some. The sample includes 86,000 or so clones, roughly 93% of them seen just once. The material sequenced was naive CD4+ T cells from blood. Subset described: CD45RO-negative CD62L-positive naive CD4 T cells. The receptors shown here come from a person between 25 and 69 years old in good health.

CDR3 loop: CASSDSNRNYGYTF. The DNA of the CDR3 is TGTGCCAGCAGTGACTCGAACAGGAACTATGGCTACACCTTC. The V call is TRBV6-4, the J call TRBJ1-2; D is perhaps TRBD1 (5 bases). Trimming removed 0 bases at V and 2 bases at J, with 7 bases between. CDR3 length equals 14 residues. Germline assignment: CDR1 MRHNA and CDR2 SNTAGT.

This sequence joins TRBV6-1 and TRBJ2-7; 11 bases map to TRBD1. Losses at the gene ends were 8 bases for V and 6 bases for J; bases not matched to a gene: 6. The CDR3 spans 13 residues. Germline values: CDR1 MNHNS, CDR2 SASEGT. The CDR3 DNA follows: TGTGCCAGCCTACCGGGACAGGGGGGCGAGCAGTACTTC. Amino acids: CASLPGQGGEQYF.

The rearrangement links TRBV19 to TRBJ2-1; 10 nucleotides line up with TRBD2. Germline lookup yields CDR1 LNHDA and CDR2 SQIVND (reference sequence). The junction had 3 bases not matched to a gene; V was cut back by 1 base and J by 9 bases. There are 14 residues in the CDR3. For the CDR3, the DNA is TGTGCCAGTAGTATAGCCAGCGGGGGGGCTGAGCAGTTCTTC. Protein product: CASSIASGGAEQFF.

The chain carries TRBV4-3 and TRBJ1-2; D is unresolved. This CDR3 spans 13 amino acids. The V end was cut by 2 bases, the J end by 2 bases, with 6 bases between. Germline V lookup: CDR1 LGHNA, CDR2 YSLEER. CDR3 region: CASSQQENYGYTF. CDR3 DNA sequence: TGCGCCAGCAGCCAACAGGAAAACTATGGCTACACCTTC.

This chain links TRBV5-1 with TRBJ1-1; a possible D gene is TRBD1 (6 bases). This CDR3 is built from 16 residues. V dropped 3 bases and J dropped 0 bases, with 15 bases sitting between them. The V gene's germline CDR1 is SGHRS and CDR2 YFSETQ. In DNA, the CDR3 is TGCGCCAGCAGCTACCCAGAGACAGGATTGAACACTGAAGCTTTCTTT. It translates to CASSYPETGLNTEAFF.

V gene TRBV19 combines with J gene TRBJ2-5; 13 nucleotides agree with TRBD2. The V segment lost 6 bases and the J segment 5 bases; nucleotides outside the gene matches: 15. Germline loops: CDR1 LNHDA, CDR2 SQIVND (reference sequence). This CDR3 has 18 amino acids. The CDR3 nucleotides read TGTGCCAGTAGCGAAGGACTAGCGGGAGTGGGGCCTAAGGAGACCCAGTACTTC. As protein: CASSEGLAGVGPKETQYF.

The rearrangement uses TRBV6-1 and TRBJ1-5; unclear D gene. Germline lookup yields CDR1 MNHNS and CDR2 SASEGT. The CDR3 runs to 12 residues. With 0 bases removed from V and 15 bases from J, the gap between germline ends came to 12 bases. Written as DNA, the CDR3 is TGTGCCAGCAGTGAAGCGCAGAGGGCCGGGCATTTT. Translation: CASSEAQRAGHF.

The chain has TRBV6-1 and TRBJ1-6; D might be TRBD1 (5 bases). V dropped 3 bases and J dropped 9 bases, with 15 bases sitting between them. This CDR3 spans 15 amino acids. Germline V gene sequence: CDR1 MNHNS, CDR2 SASEGT. The CDR3, as DNA: TGTGCCAGCAGTGAGGGAGACTGGGGGGGTTCACCCCTCCACTTT. Translated, it gives CASSEGDWGGSPLHF.

The V gene is TRBV2, the J gene TRBJ2-1; D is possibly TRBD2 (5 bases). The CDR3 length is 13 residues. Germline loops: CDR1 SNHLY, CDR2 FYNNEI. The V gene lost 9 bases and the J gene lost 8 bases, with 17 bases spanning the gap. The CDR3 sequence: CARTRTPVDEQFF. CDR3 in DNA: TGTGCCAGGACCCGGACTCCCGTGGATGAGCAGTTCTTC.

The chain recombines TRBV25-1 with TRBJ2-5, with 13 bases lining up with TRBD2. There are 14 residues in the CDR3. Losses at the gene ends were 4 bases for V and 5 bases for J; bases not matched to a gene: 1. Germline V gives CDR1 MGHDK, CDR2 SYGVNS. DNA of the CDR3: TGTGCCAGCAGTGGACTAGCGGGGGGTGAGACCCAGTACTTC. As protein: CASSGLAGGETQYF.

The V gene is TRBV25-1, the J gene TRBJ2-1, with D tentatively TRBD2 (6 bases). The V and J ends lost 5 bases and 0 bases respectively, with 14 bases between them. The CDR3 covers 16 residues. Germline V lookup: CDR1 MGHDK, CDR2 SYGVNS. CDR3 protein: CASSPLRESSYNEQFF. Written as DNA, the CDR3 is TGTGCCAGCAGTCCCCTCCGGGAGAGCTCCTACAATGAGCAGTTCTTC.

This chain uses TRBV2 with TRBJ1-2; a weak D match, TRBD1 (5 bases). The V and J ends lost 3 bases and 8 bases respectively, with 13 bases between them. The CDR3 is 13 amino acids. The V gene's germline CDR1 is SNHLY and CDR2 FYNNEI. The CDR3 is CASSEGRAFGYTF. CDR3 in DNA: TGTGCCAGCAGTGAGGGCAGGGCTTTCGGCTACACCTTC.

V gene TRBV5-4 combines with J gene TRBJ2-1, with 7 nucleotides matching TRBD1. This CDR3 region has 13 residues. The V gene end was trimmed by 7 bases and the J gene end by 2 bases; junction bases not matched to a gene: 3. Germline lookup yields CDR1 SGHNT and CDR2 YYREEE (reference sequence). The CDR3: CASSTGPYNEQFF. In nucleotides, the CDR3 is TGTGCCAGCTCGACAGGGCCCTACAATGAGCAGTTCTTC.

The chain joins TRBV7-9 to TRBJ1-2; 8 positions agree with TRBD1. V lost 5 bases and J lost 4; bases outside the gene matches: 6. Germline assignment: CDR1 SEHNR and CDR2 FQNEAQ (reference sequence). The CDR3 covers 14 residues. The CDR3 DNA follows: TGTGCCAGCAGCATCAGGGGGCCGGGCTATGGCTACACCTTC. Translated: CASSIRGPGYGYTF.

V and J are TRBV7-6 and TRBJ2-7; 8 positions match TRBD1. The V segment lost 1 base and the J segment 6 bases; nucleotides outside the gene matches: 2. There are 13 residues in the CDR3. The V gene's germline CDR1 is SGHVS and CDR2 FNYEAQ. CDR3: CASSLGDRGEQYF. CDR3 coding DNA: TGTGCCAGCAGCTTAGGAGACAGGGGCGAGCAGTACTTC.

This chain uses TRBV7-9 with TRBJ2-4; TRBD1 might be the D (6 bases). The germline CDR1 and CDR2 sequences are SEHNR and FQNEAQ (reference sequence). V was pared by 5 bases and J by 4 bases, with 15 bases between. The CDR3 is 15 amino acids. CDR3 DNA sequence: TGTGCCAGCAGCCCCCAGGGGAGCCCTAAAAACATTCAGTACTTC. Its protein is CASSPQGSPKNIQYF.